The 19 T cell receptor beta chains below all came from one sample that was sequenced in a study of blood T cell repertoires in COVID-19. TCRdb's copy holds only in-frame clones and misses some; the assay was immunoSEQ multiplex PCR. The sample yields fewer than 200,000 clones, 88% seen once. Material for sequencing was peripheral blood. The receptors shown here come from a man in his sixties with acute or convalescent COVID-19.

This rearrangement joins TRBV7-2 to TRBJ2-3, with D perhaps TRBD1 (5 bases). V dropped 3 bases and J dropped 2 bases, with 15 bases sitting between them. Germline V lookup: CDR1 SGHTA, CDR2 FQGNSA. CDR3 length equals 16 residues. This CDR3 is CASSLGQRPFTDTQYF. In DNA form, the CDR3 reads TGTGCCAGCAGCTTGGGGCAAAGACCGTTCACAGATACGCAGTATTTT.

The chain joins TRBV7-9 to TRBJ1-5; the D gene is possibly TRBD1 (5 bases). The CDR3 is made up of 15 amino acids. Germline assignment: CDR1 SEHNR and CDR2 FQNEAQ (reference sequence). V was trimmed by 1 base and J by 3 bases, leaving 10 bases between them. The CDR3 DNA is TGTGCCAGCAGCTTAGAGGGGTTCAACAATCAGCCCCAGCATTTT. This codes for CASSLEGFNNQPQHF.

The rearrangement uses TRBV7-3 and TRBJ1-2; TRBD1 might be the D (5 bases). CDR1 SGHTA and CDR2 FQGTGA come from the germline V gene. The length of the CDR3 is 16 residues. V lost 5 bases to trimming and J lost 1 base, with 17 bases between them. This CDR3 is CASSEQPGGYNYGYTF. Here the CDR3 DNA reads TGTGCCAGCAGCGAACAACCCGGGGGATATAACTATGGCTACACCTTC.

The chain is built from TRBV4-3 and TRBJ1-1; D is possibly TRBD1 (6 bases). The V end was cut by 0 bases, the J end by 1 base, with 12 bases between. Germline V gene sequence: CDR1 LGHNA, CDR2 YSLEER. The CDR3 is made up of 16 amino acids. CDR3 sequence reads: CASSQDWTVANTEAFF. DNA for the CDR3: TGCGCCAGCAGCCAAGATTGGACAGTAGCGAACACTGAAGCTTTCTTT.

This rearrangement joins TRBV19 to TRBJ1-1, with no clear D. Germline V gene sequence: CDR1 LNHDA, CDR2 SQIVND (reference sequence). CDR3 size: 14 residues. Trimming took 4 bases from V and 1 from J, leaving 10 bases between them. CDR3 nucleotides: TGTGCCAGTAGTACAGTCGCCAGGAACACTGAAGCTTTCTTT. It codes for CASSTVARNTEAFF.

This chain connects TRBV13 to TRBJ2-3; D may be TRBD1 (5 bases). Germline assignment: CDR1 PRHDT and CDR2 FYEKMQ (reference sequence). This CDR3 is 16 amino acids long. V was clipped by 1 base and J by 0 bases, with 11 bases between them. The CDR3 protein is CASSLDSGSSTDTQYF. DNA for the CDR3: TGTGCCAGCAGCTTAGACTCAGGGTCAAGCACAGATACGCAGTATTTT.

The rearrangement joins TRBV24-1 to TRBJ1-1, with 10 bases matching TRBD1. Germline V gene data show CDR1 as KGHDR and CDR2 as SFDVKD. With V trimmed by 2 bases and J by 4 bases, 3 bases remained unmatched. The CDR3 loop spans 15 amino acids. In nucleotides, the CDR3 is TGTGCCACCAGTGATTCGACAGGGGGCATCACTGAAGCTTTCTTT. Amino acid sequence: CATSDSTGGITEAFF.

This chain joins TRBV7-2 and TRBJ2-1, with D unresolved. From germline, CDR1 is SGHTA and CDR2 FQGNSA. The CDR3 is 14 residues long. V shed 5 bases and J shed 6 bases, with 14 bases lying between them. DNA of the CDR3: TGTGCCAGCAGCCTAGGATTGGGCTCCAATGAGCAGTTCTTC. As protein: CASSLGLGSNEQFF.

Turning to this clone: Given a much more abundant clone one base away, this may be a read error. The chain employs TRBV7-9 and TRBJ2-3; perhaps TRBD1 as D (6 bases). The germline gives CDR1 SEHNR, CDR2 FQNEAQ (reference sequence). The CDR3 totals 14 residues. Trimming took 3 bases from V and 2 from J, leaving 9 bases between them. CDR3 DNA: TGTGCCAGCAGCTTTACAGGGACCACAGATACGCAGTATTTT. Protein product: CASSFTGTTDTQYF.

The J gene is TRBJ2-2, the V gene TRBV7-9, with 7 positions matching TRBD1. The V segment lost 11 bases and the J segment 5 bases; nucleotides outside the gene matches: 11. The CDR3 is made up of 14 amino acids. From germline, CDR1 is SEHNR and CDR2 FQNEAQ (reference sequence). The CDR3 nucleotides are TGTGCCTATTCCTCCAGGGGGTTTACCGGGGAGCTGTTTTTT. It encodes CAYSSRGFTGELFF.

The chain couples TRBV2 to TRBJ2-3; 10 nucleotides line up with TRBD1. The CDR3 contains 14 residues. Germline V CDR1 and CDR2: SNHLY, FYNNEI. V lost 5 bases and J lost 5; bases outside the gene matches: 4. The CDR3 loop reads CASSPGQGIDTQYF. CDR3 in DNA: TGTGCCAGCAGTCCGGGACAGGGGATAGATACGCAGTATTTT.

The CDR3 spells CASSLAGDTDTQYF. For the CDR3, the DNA is TGCGCCAGCAGCTTGGCGGGGGACACAGATACGCAGTATTTT. The rearrangement joins TRBV5-1 to TRBJ2-3; tentative D call: TRBD2 (6 bases). CDR1 SGHRS and CDR2 YFSETQ come from the germline V gene. V was trimmed by 0 bases and J by 2 bases, leaving 7 bases between them. The CDR3 runs to 14 residues.

The V and J genes are TRBV4-3 and TRBJ1-1; no reliable D call. CDR3 length equals 15 residues. The V end was cut by 0 bases, the J end by 0 bases, with 8 bases between. CDR1 and CDR2 from the germline V gene are LGHNA and YSLEER. Written as DNA, the CDR3 is TGCGCCAGCAGCCAAGAAACAGTCTTGAACACTGAAGCTTTCTTT. Translating gives CASSQETVLNTEAFF.

CDR3 DNA: TGTGCCACCTCCTGGGGCCCCAACACTGAAGCTTTCTTT. Amino acids: CATSWGPNTEAFF. The gene calls are TRBV24-1 and TRBJ1-1, with a weak D call TRBD1 (5 bases). V was shortened by 9 bases and J by 2 bases, with 12 bases between the two germline ends. This CDR3 is 13 amino acids long. CDR1 KGHDR and CDR2 SFDVKD come from the germline V gene.

V is TRBV6-5 and J is TRBJ2-7; D might be TRBD2 (5 bases). CDR3 length equals 16 residues. Germline CDR1 and CDR2: MNHEY and SVGAGI. The ends were cut back, 2 bases at V and 2 bases at J, with 16 bases in the middle. CDR3 protein: CASSYRRTDPTYEQYV. Here the CDR3 DNA reads TGTGCCAGCAGTTACCGAAGGACTGACCCTACCTACGAGCAGTACGTC.

This clone has just one count. V usage is TRBV2 and J usage is TRBJ2-2; 8 bases are a match to TRBD2. The CDR3 sequence is 15 residues long. Germline lookup yields CDR1 SNHLY and CDR2 FYNNEI. V was clipped by 5 bases and J by 5 bases; unmatched bases: 7. This chain's CDR3 is CASSTSGGGTGELFF. In DNA form, the CDR3 reads TGTGCCAGCAGTACGAGCGGGGGAGGAACCGGGGAGCTGTTTTTT.

J is TRBJ2-2 and V is TRBV4-1, with D tentatively TRBD2 (7 bases). Trimming stripped 5 bases from V and 5 bases from J, with 18 bases between. The CDR3 totals 16 residues. Germline-derived CDR1 and CDR2 are MGHRA and YSYEKL. The CDR3 loop reads CASSGFPGGGTGELFF. In DNA, the CDR3 is TGCGCCAGCAGCGGGTTCCCGGGGGGCGGGACCGGGGAGCTGTTTTTT.

The chain has TRBV6-1 and TRBJ1-5; D not certain. Germline CDR1 is MNHNS and CDR2 is SASEGT. This CDR3 is built from 15 residues. Trimming cost V 1 base and J 3 bases, with 10 bases left between them. The CDR3 protein is CASSEGMAFNQPQHF. The CDR3 DNA follows: TGTGCCAGCAGTGAAGGCATGGCCTTCAATCAGCCCCAGCATTTT.

The V and J genes are TRBV5-6 and TRBJ1-3, with a weak D call TRBD1 (6 bases). Trimming left V 0 bases short and J 2 bases short, with 6 bases between. Germline loops: CDR1 SGHDT, CDR2 YYEEEE. This CDR3 contains 14 residues. The CDR3: CASSLGQAGNTIYF. The DNA of the CDR3 is TGTGCCAGCAGCTTGGGACAGGCTGGAAACACCATATATTTT.